These T cell receptor beta chains were read from a single sample in a study of shared clonotypes between healthy human individuals. Repertoires were generated with immunoSEQ multiplex PCR, while TCRdb's copy carries only in-frame clones and drops some. Among over 950,000 clones listed, 60% to 80% were seen once. Sequenced input: memory CD4+ T cells from PBMCs. The receptors stem from a man aged 18 to 30 in good health. Some clones in this sample may be carry-over from other donors' samples. CDR3s include the opening cysteine and the closing phenylalanine or tryptophan. Fields, in order: clone size, J gene, V gene, D gene, CDR3 protein, CDR3 DNA. A D gene is named only where the DNA matches it firmly. Some rows have no size entry. The others give once, few or many, or a class for an expanded clone.

clone_size: NA; j_call: TRBJ1-1; v_call: TRBV6-6; d_call: NA; cdr3_aa: CASSLGGGTKEAFF; cdr3_nt: TGTGCCAGCTCCCTAGGCGGGGGGACTAAAGAAGCTTTCTTT
clone_size: NA; j_call: TRBJ1-1; v_call: TRBV28; d_call: NA; cdr3_aa: CASSLPKRTSGAFF; cdr3_nt: TGTGCCAGCAGTTTACCTAAGCGAACCTCTGGGGCTTTCTTT
clone_size: NA; j_call: TRBJ2-1; v_call: TRBV7-9; d_call: NA; cdr3_aa: CASSLAWGRATGEQFF; cdr3_nt: TGTGCCAGCAGCTTAGCCTGGGGGCGCGCCACGGGGGAGCAGTTCTTC
clone_size: NA; j_call: TRBJ2-1; v_call: TRBV12-5; d_call: TRBD2; cdr3_aa: CASGPGLAEHNEQFF; cdr3_nt: TGTGCTAGTGGCCCGGGACTAGCGGAACACAATGAGCAGTTCTTC
clone_size: once; j_call: TRBJ1-2; v_call: TRBV4-3; d_call: NA; cdr3_aa: CASSQVMPGNGYTF; cdr3_nt: TGCGCCAGCAGCCAAGTTATGCCAGGGAATGGCTACACCTTC
clone_size: NA; j_call: TRBJ1-5; v_call: TRBV7-3; d_call: NA; cdr3_aa: CASSAQDRSRQPQHF; cdr3_nt: TGTGCCAGCAGCGCACAGGACAGATCACGACAGCCCCAGCATTTT
clone_size: NA; j_call: TRBJ1-3; v_call: TRBV7-9; d_call: NA; cdr3_aa: CASSSNLGNTIYF; cdr3_nt: TGTGCCAGCAGCTCTAATCTTGGAAACACCATATATTTT
clone_size: NA; j_call: TRBJ2-7; v_call: TRBV6-6; d_call: TRBD2; cdr3_aa: CASRRGESSYEQYF; cdr3_nt: TGTGCCAGCCGCCGGGGGGAGAGCTCCTACGAGCAGTACTTC
clone_size: NA; j_call: TRBJ2-1; v_call: TRBV7-3; d_call: NA; cdr3_aa: CASSLTGDTRNEQFF; cdr3_nt: TGTGCCAGCAGCTTAACCGGTGATACGCGCAATGAGCAGTTCTTC
clone_size: NA; j_call: TRBJ1-2; v_call: TRBV28; d_call: NA; cdr3_aa: CASSLLRGNNYGYTF; cdr3_nt: TGTGCCAGCAGTTTACTTAGAGGGAATAACTATGGCTACACCTTC
clone_size: NA; j_call: TRBJ2-7; v_call: TRBV10-3; d_call: NA; cdr3_aa: CAISEGVGEQYF; cdr3_nt: TGTGCCATCAGTGAAGGAGTAGGCGAGCAGTACTTC
clone_size: NA; j_call: TRBJ2-5; v_call: TRBV5-1; d_call: TRBD2; cdr3_aa: CASSLQRETETQYF; cdr3_nt: TGCGCCAGCAGCTTGCAGCGGGAGACAGAGACCCAGTACTTC
clone_size: NA; j_call: TRBJ2-2; v_call: TRBV19; d_call: NA; cdr3_aa: CASSIGAITGELFF; cdr3_nt: TGTGCCAGTAGTATCGGGGCCATCACCGGGGAGCTGTTTTTT
clone_size: many; j_call: TRBJ1-1; v_call: TRBV4-1; d_call: NA; cdr3_aa: CASSQVKGGTEAFF; cdr3_nt: TGCGCCAGCAGCCAAGTTAAGGGCGGCACTGAAGCTTTCTTT
clone_size: NA; j_call: TRBJ1-1; v_call: TRBV4-3; d_call: NA; cdr3_aa: CASSQEIRGAGKSFF; cdr3_nt: TGCGCCAGCAGCCAAGAAATCCGGGGGGCCGGCAAGTCTTTCTTT
clone_size: NA; j_call: TRBJ2-1; v_call: TRBV11-2; d_call: NA; cdr3_aa: CASSLVVVGSYNEQFF; cdr3_nt: TGTGCCAGCAGCTTAGTTGTAGTAGGCTCCTACAATGAGCAGTTCTTC
clone_size: NA; j_call: TRBJ2-5; v_call: TRBV16; d_call: NA; cdr3_aa: CASSQSGETQYF; cdr3_nt: TGTGCCAGCAGCCAATCGGGGGAGACCCAGTACTTC
clone_size: few; j_call: TRBJ1-4; v_call: TRBV20-1; d_call: NA; cdr3_aa: CSARKREKLFF; cdr3_nt: TGCAGTGCTAGGAAGAGGGAAAAACTGTTTTTT
clone_size: NA; j_call: TRBJ2-7; v_call: TRBV28; d_call: TRBD2; cdr3_aa: CASSIGLAGGLVNEQYF; cdr3_nt: TGTGCCAGCAGTATCGGACTAGCGGGAGGCCTAGTGAACGAGCAGTACTTC
clone_size: NA; j_call: TRBJ2-1; v_call: TRBV5-4; d_call: NA; cdr3_aa: CASSVDRSTYNEQFF; cdr3_nt: TGTGCCAGCAGCGTGGATCGGTCGACATACAATGAGCAGTTCTTC
clone_size: once; j_call: TRBJ2-6; v_call: TRBV28; d_call: NA; cdr3_aa: CASSLRQPVLTF; cdr3_nt: TGTGCCAGCAGTCTCAGACAGCCTGTCCTGACTTTC
clone_size: NA; j_call: TRBJ2-7; v_call: TRBV28; d_call: TRBD1; cdr3_aa: CASSLLPRDREPGQYF; cdr3_nt: TGTGCCAGCAGTTTGCTCCCCCGGGACAGGGAACCGGGGCAGTACTTC
clone_size: NA; j_call: TRBJ1-5; v_call: TRBV7-2; d_call: NA; cdr3_aa: CASSLVPHYQPQHF; cdr3_nt: TGTGCCAGCAGCTTAGTGCCACATTATCAGCCCCAGCATTTT
clone_size: NA; j_call: TRBJ2-1; v_call: TRBV28; d_call: TRBD2; cdr3_aa: CASSPLAGGSYNEQFF; cdr3_nt: TGTGCCAGCAGTCCTCTAGCGGGAGGAAGTTACAATGAGCAGTTCTTC
clone_size: NA; j_call: TRBJ1-2; v_call: TRBV7-6; d_call: NA; cdr3_aa: CASSFGQTNYGYTF; cdr3_nt: TGTGCCAGCAGCTTCGGACAGACTAACTATGGCTACACCTTC
clone_size: NA; j_call: TRBJ1-5; v_call: TRBV9; d_call: NA; cdr3_aa: CASSVGGKGNQPQHF; cdr3_nt: TGTGCCAGCAGCGTAGGGGGAAAGGGCAATCAGCCCCAGCATTTT
clone_size: NA; j_call: TRBJ2-5; v_call: TRBV7-6; d_call: NA; cdr3_aa: CASSLYEGPQETQYF; cdr3_nt: TGTGCCAGCAGCTTATATGAGGGGCCCCAAGAGACCCAGTACTTC
clone_size: NA; j_call: TRBJ1-2; v_call: TRBV6-5; d_call: NA; cdr3_aa: CASTRGSPGEGYTF; cdr3_nt: TGTGCCAGCACCCGAGGGTCACCCGGCGAGGGCTACACCTTC
clone_size: NA; j_call: TRBJ2-2; v_call: TRBV27; d_call: NA; cdr3_aa: CASRPRTAANTGELFF; cdr3_nt: TGTGCCAGCAGACCCCGGACAGCCGCGAACACCGGGGAGCTGTTTTTT
clone_size: NA; j_call: TRBJ2-6; v_call: TRBV5-1; d_call: NA; cdr3_aa: CASSLDLGAVSGANVLTF; cdr3_nt: TGCGCCAGCAGCTTGGATCTGGGGGCAGTATCTGGGGCCAACGTCCTGACTTTC
clone_size: NA; j_call: TRBJ2-1; v_call: TRBV6-6; d_call: NA; cdr3_aa: CASSYWINEQFF; cdr3_nt: TGTGCCAGCAGTTACTGGATCAATGAGCAGTTCTTC
clone_size: NA; j_call: TRBJ1-3; v_call: TRBV18; d_call: NA; cdr3_aa: CASSPGRPASGNTIYF; cdr3_nt: TGTGCCAGCTCACCAGGGCGGCCGGCCTCTGGAAACACCATATATTTT
clone_size: NA; j_call: TRBJ2-4; v_call: TRBV5-4; d_call: NA; cdr3_aa: CASSSSVNIQYF; cdr3_nt: TGTGCCAGCAGCTCCTCTGTAAACATTCAGTACTTC
clone_size: NA; j_call: TRBJ2-1; v_call: TRBV5-4; d_call: NA; cdr3_aa: CASSPETTAYNEQFF; cdr3_nt: TGTGCCAGCAGCCCTGAAACGACGGCCTACAATGAGCAGTTCTTC
clone_size: NA; j_call: TRBJ2-7; v_call: TRBV2; d_call: NA; cdr3_aa: CASHNLEGGSEQYF; cdr3_nt: TGTGCCAGCCATAATTTAGAGGGGGGGTCCGAGCAGTACTTC
clone_size: NA; j_call: TRBJ1-3; v_call: TRBV6-5; d_call: NA; cdr3_aa: CASSFSRVSGNTIYF; cdr3_nt: TGTGCCAGCAGTTTCTCCAGGGTCTCTGGAAACACCATATATTTT
clone_size: few; j_call: TRBJ1-5; v_call: TRBV4-2; d_call: NA; cdr3_aa: CASSQDRAGYQPQHF; cdr3_nt: TGTGCCAGCAGCCAAGATAGGGCGGGGTATCAGCCCCAGCATTTT
clone_size: NA; j_call: TRBJ1-1; v_call: TRBV6-1; d_call: NA; cdr3_aa: CASGGYLAEAFF; cdr3_nt: TGTGCCAGCGGGGGGTACCTCGCTGAAGCTTTCTTT
clone_size: NA; j_call: TRBJ2-7; v_call: TRBV6-1; d_call: NA; cdr3_aa: CASIFETASYEQYF; cdr3_nt: TGTGCCAGCATTTTCGAGACAGCCAGCTACGAGCAGTACTTC
clone_size: NA; j_call: TRBJ2-1; v_call: TRBV5-1; d_call: NA; cdr3_aa: CASSPTRLYNEQFF; cdr3_nt: TGCGCCAGCAGCCCCACCCGGCTGTACAATGAGCAGTTCTTC
clone_size: NA; j_call: TRBJ1-2; v_call: TRBV7-2; d_call: NA; cdr3_aa: CASSLAPGLSYGYTF; cdr3_nt: TGTGCCAGCAGCTTAGCCCCAGGACTTTCCTATGGCTACACCTTC
clone_size: NA; j_call: TRBJ2-2; v_call: TRBV5-1; d_call: NA; cdr3_aa: CASSSVLVATNTGELFF; cdr3_nt: TGCGCCAGCAGCTCGGTCCTTGTAGCGACAAACACCGGGGAGCTGTTTTTT
clone_size: NA; j_call: TRBJ1-6; v_call: TRBV5-4; d_call: NA; cdr3_aa: CASSPGTLRDGTLHF; cdr3_nt: TGTGCCAGCAGCCCCGGGACGCTCCGCGATGGGACCCTCCACTTT
clone_size: NA; j_call: TRBJ1-5; v_call: TRBV19; d_call: NA; cdr3_aa: CASSISGREPQHF; cdr3_nt: TGTGCCAGTAGTATATCAGGGAGGGAGCCCCAGCATTTT
clone_size: NA; j_call: TRBJ2-1; v_call: TRBV9; d_call: TRBD2; cdr3_aa: CASSVESGSNSYNEQFF; cdr3_nt: TGTGCCAGCAGCGTAGAGAGCGGGAGTAATTCCTACAATGAGCAGTTCTTC
clone_size: few; j_call: TRBJ1-4; v_call: TRBV5-4; d_call: NA; cdr3_aa: CASSLDVATNEKLFF; cdr3_nt: TGTGCCAGCAGCTTGGACGTGGCAACTAATGAAAAACTGTTTTTT
clone_size: NA; j_call: TRBJ1-5; v_call: TRBV25-1; d_call: NA; cdr3_aa: CASSGRVGQPQHF; cdr3_nt: TGTGCCAGCAGTGGGAGGGTAGGTCAGCCCCAGCATTTT
clone_size: few; j_call: TRBJ2-1; v_call: TRBV15; d_call: TRBD2; cdr3_aa: CATSRTRGVSGRSSYNEQFF; cdr3_nt: TGTGCCACCAGCAGAACCCGAGGCGTTAGCGGGCGAAGCTCCTACAATGAGCAGTTCTTC
clone_size: NA; j_call: TRBJ2-6; v_call: TRBV30; d_call: NA; cdr3_aa: CAWSKGGLRPGANVLTF; cdr3_nt: TGTGCCTGGAGTAAAGGGGGTTTACGCCCTGGGGCCAACGTCCTGACTTTC
clone_size: NA; j_call: TRBJ2-5; v_call: TRBV5-4; d_call: TRBD1; cdr3_aa: CASSQTGNQETQYF; cdr3_nt: TGTGCCAGCAGCCAGACAGGGAACCAAGAGACCCAGTACTTC
clone_size: few; j_call: TRBJ2-7; v_call: TRBV28; d_call: NA; cdr3_aa: CASKGTAYEQYF; cdr3_nt: TGTGCCAGCAAGGGGACGGCCTACGAGCAGTACTTC
clone_size: NA; j_call: TRBJ1-2; v_call: TRBV6-5; d_call: NA; cdr3_aa: CASSYSQGQGGYTF; cdr3_nt: TGTGCCAGCAGTTACTCGCAGGGTCAGGGAGGCTACACCTTC
clone_size: NA; j_call: TRBJ1-3; v_call: TRBV6-5; d_call: NA; cdr3_aa: CASSYLRAGGNTIYF; cdr3_nt: TGTGCCAGCAGTTACCTCAGGGCGGGAGGAAACACCATATATTTT
clone_size: NA; j_call: TRBJ1-4; v_call: TRBV5-1; d_call: TRBD1; cdr3_aa: CASSLGQGARGNEKLFF; cdr3_nt: TGCGCCAGCAGCTTGGGACAGGGGGCGAGAGGTAATGAAAAACTGTTTTTT
clone_size: NA; j_call: TRBJ1-4; v_call: TRBV19; d_call: NA; cdr3_aa: CASHRWGNEKLFF; cdr3_nt: TGTGCCTCCCACAGGTGGGGTAATGAAAAACTGTTTTTT
clone_size: NA; j_call: TRBJ2-6; v_call: TRBV11-2; d_call: NA; cdr3_aa: CASRYPGANVLTF; cdr3_nt: TGTGCCAGCAGATATCCTGGGGCCAACGTCCTGACTTTC
clone_size: NA; j_call: TRBJ2-1; v_call: TRBV11-1; d_call: TRBD2; cdr3_aa: CASSPLDREGRNEQFF; cdr3_nt: TGTGCCAGCAGCCCACTCGACCGGGAGGGGAGGAATGAGCAGTTCTTC
clone_size: few; j_call: TRBJ2-2; v_call: TRBV30; d_call: NA; cdr3_aa: CAWSVREKDTGELFF; cdr3_nt: TGTGCCTGGAGTGTACGGGAGAAGGACACCGGGGAGCTGTTTTTT
clone_size: NA; j_call: TRBJ2-3; v_call: TRBV25-1; d_call: TRBD1; cdr3_aa: CASSDEDRNTDTQYF; cdr3_nt: TGTGCCAGCAGTGATGAGGACAGGAACACAGATACGCAGTATTTT